The sequence of this T cell receptor beta chain was determined in a study of early T cells in non-severe SARS-CoV-2 infection. Study-wide context: RNA in bulk from unsorted whole blood was sequenced, and chains were unpaired.

This clonotype was observed at least ten times. Its antigen is not known. Separate cDNA molecules each had unique molecular identifiers attached to them. TCRdb processed the 5' RACE reads anew with MiXCR; each CDR3 protein has one entry. The sample consists of approximately 120,000 distinct CDR3 sequences, about 15% of them appearing once. Study-wide findings and caveats: Matching results from VDJdb favored anti-spike CD8 responses, leaving private and CD4 specificities undetected.

From germline, CDR1 is MNHNY and CDR2 SVGAGI (reference sequence). This CDR3 region has 15 residues. With 5 bases clipped from V and 2 bases from J, the junction kept 9 bases outside the gene matches. The clonotype was recovered from an adult who was a healthcare worker with PCR-confirmed SARS-CoV-2 infection or an uninfected control (not recorded which). The rearrangement links TRBV6-6 to TRBJ2-7; TRBD1 matches at 7 bases. Sequencing used whole blood. CDR3 amino acids: CASSITGTDTYEQYF. The CDR3 DNA sequence: TGTGCCAGCAGTATAACCGGGACAGACACCTACGAGCAGTACTTC.